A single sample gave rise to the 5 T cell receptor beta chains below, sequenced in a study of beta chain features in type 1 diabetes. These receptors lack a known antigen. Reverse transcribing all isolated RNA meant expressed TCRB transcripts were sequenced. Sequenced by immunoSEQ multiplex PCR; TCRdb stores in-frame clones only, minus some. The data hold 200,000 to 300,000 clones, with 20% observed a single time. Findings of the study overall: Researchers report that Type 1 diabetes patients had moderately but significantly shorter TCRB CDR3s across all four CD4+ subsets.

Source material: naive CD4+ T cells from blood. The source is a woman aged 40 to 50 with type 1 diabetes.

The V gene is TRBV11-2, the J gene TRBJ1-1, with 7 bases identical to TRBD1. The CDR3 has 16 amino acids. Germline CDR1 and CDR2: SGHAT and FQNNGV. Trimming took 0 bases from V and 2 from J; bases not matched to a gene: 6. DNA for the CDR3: TGTGCCAGCAGCTTAGATCGACAGGGTAGAAACACTGAAGCTTTCTTT. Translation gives CASSLDRQGRNTEAFF. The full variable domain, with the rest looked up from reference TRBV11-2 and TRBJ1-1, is EAGVAQSPRYKIIEKRQSVAFWCNPISGHATLYWYQQILGQGPKLLIQFQNNGVVDDSQLPKDRFSAERLKGVDSTLKIQPAKLEDSAVYLCASSLDRQGRNTEAFFGQGTRLTVV.

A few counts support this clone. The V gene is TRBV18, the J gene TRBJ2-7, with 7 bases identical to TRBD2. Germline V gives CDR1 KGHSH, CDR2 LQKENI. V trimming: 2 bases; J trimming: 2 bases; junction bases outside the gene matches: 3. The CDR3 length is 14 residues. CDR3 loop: CASSPGRGAYEQYF. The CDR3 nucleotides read TGTGCCAGCTCACCAGGGAGGGGAGCCTACGAGCAGTACTTC. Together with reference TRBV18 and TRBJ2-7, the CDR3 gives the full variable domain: NAGVMQNPRHLVRRRGQEARLRCSPMKGHSHVYWYRQLPEEGLKFMVYLQKENIIDESGMPKERFSAEFPKEGPSILRIQQVVRGDSAAYFCASSPGRGAYEQYFGPGTRLTVT.

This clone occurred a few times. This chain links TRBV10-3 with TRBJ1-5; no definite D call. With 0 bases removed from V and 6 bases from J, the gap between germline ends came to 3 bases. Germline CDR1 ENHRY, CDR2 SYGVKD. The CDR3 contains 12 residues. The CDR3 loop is CAISESSQPQHF. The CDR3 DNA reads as TGTGCCATCAGTGAGTCGAGTCAGCCCCAGCATTTT.

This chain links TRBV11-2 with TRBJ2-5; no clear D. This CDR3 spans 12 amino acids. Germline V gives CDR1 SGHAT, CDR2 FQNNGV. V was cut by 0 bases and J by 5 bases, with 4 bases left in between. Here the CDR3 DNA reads TGTGCCAGCAGCTTAGATCAGGAGACCCAGTACTTC. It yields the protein CASSLDQETQYF.

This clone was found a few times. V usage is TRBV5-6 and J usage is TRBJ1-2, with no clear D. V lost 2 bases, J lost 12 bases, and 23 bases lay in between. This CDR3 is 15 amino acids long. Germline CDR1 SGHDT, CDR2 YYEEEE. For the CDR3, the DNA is TGTGCCAGCAGCTTAGAGCCGTTCGGCCAGGCTCGGAACACCTTC. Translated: CASSLEPFGQARNTF.